This T cell receptor (beta chain) is drawn from a study of patients and donors after allogeneic stem cell transplantation. TCRdb reprocessed the RT-PCR reads via MiXCR and lists one record per CDR3 protein. The sample carries around 240,000 distinct CDR3 sequences, roughly 14% recorded once. Germline CDR1 and CDR2: DFQATT and SNEGSKA (reference sequence). The ends were cut back, 3 bases at V and 6 bases at J, with 3 bases in the middle. This CDR3 comprises 10 residues. The V gene is TRBV20-1, the J gene TRBJ1-5; unclear D gene. The TCR originated in a human donor who was either an allogeneic HSCT recipient or a stem cell or donor lymphocyte infusion donor (not recorded which). It is not recorded whose cells these are; they may come from a transplant donor. Sequencing input: blood, either unsorted or a sorted T cell fraction (not recorded which). The CDR3 reads CSASVQPQHF. The CDR3 bases are TGCAGTGCTAGCGTTCAGCCCCAGCATTTT.